Below, 27 T cell receptor beta chains from the same sample are listed, as sequenced in a study of read filtering for tumor transcriptome and immune sequencing. From approximately 400 ng of RNA, a library with molecular barcoded alpha/delta and beta/gamma adaptors was made. TCRdb ran MiXCR on the reads and lists one entry per CDR3 protein. The profile shows 7,000 to 10,000 distinct CDR3 sequences, more than 15% of them singletons. Sequenced: a population of CD138-negative cells sorted from bone marrow. Receptor source: a donor older than 35 with multiple myeloma.

A note on this clonotype: It is likely a read error, because the conserved phenylalanine at the end of the CDR3 is missing. Because the CDR3's place on the DNA is in doubt, the DNA is left out and the CDR3 is given as listed by TCRdb. The chain combines TRBV6-4 with TRBJ2-1; the table names TRBD1, a call not compared with the DNA. The CDR3 is 15 amino acids long, termini counted. Germline values: CDR1 MRHNA, CDR2 SNTAGT. This CDR3 reads CASTTCTGLLNEQIY.

This clonotype was detected ten times or more. J is TRBJ2-2 and V is TRBV20-1; 11 positions match TRBD1. The V and J ends lost 2 bases and 5 bases, in that order; junction bases with no gene match: 7. In germline, CDR1 is DFQATT, CDR2 SNEGSKA (reference sequence). The CDR3 totals 16 residues. The CDR3 spells CSARLGTGGTTGELFF. The CDR3 bases are TGCAGTGCTAGACTTGGGACAGGGGGTACTACCGGGGAGCTGTTTTTT.

This clonotype was seen many times. The chain uses TRBV11-1 and TRBJ2-5; D not resolved. The ends were cut back, 4 bases at V and 0 bases at J, with 9 bases in the middle. The CDR3 is 14 amino acids. Germline-derived CDR1 and CDR2 are SGHAT and FQDESV (reference sequence). This chain's CDR3 is CASSSDMYQETQYF. The CDR3 nucleotides are TGTGCCAGCAGCTCAGACATGTACCAAGAGACCCAGTACTTC.

Ten or more counts support this clonotype. A read error may be the cause here, since a much bigger clone is one base away. The chain uses TRBV6-2 or TRBV6-3 and TRBJ1-1, with a tentative D call TRBD1 (5 bases). Trimming cost V 7 bases and J 5 bases, with 17 bases left between them. The germline V gene has CDR1 MNHEY and CDR2 SVGEGT. There are 14 residues in the CDR3. This chain's CDR3 is CASKYGAGPTEAFF. As DNA, the CDR3 is TGTGCCAGCAAATACGGGGCAGGGCCGACTGAAGCTTTCTTT.

Only one count was recorded for this clonotype. This is likely an artifact of a read error, given a far larger clone one base away. J is TRBJ1-1 and V is TRBV7-6; the D is unclear. The CDR3 has 14 residues. Germline loops: CDR1 SGHVS, CDR2 FNYEAQ. V was cut by 0 bases and J by 1 base, with 6 bases left in between. The CDR3 sequence: CASSLARENTEAFF. DNA for the CDR3: TGTGCCAGCAGCTTAGCGAGAGAGAACACTGAAGCTTTCTTT.

This clonotype was counted at least ten times. Without the conserved terminal phenylalanine or tryptophan, this CDR3 likely stems from a read error. This chain joins TRBV29-1 and TRBJ2-7, with D possibly TRBD1 on 6 matching bases. Germline-derived CDR1 and CDR2 are SQVTM and ANQGSEA. This CDR3 region has 12 residues. V lost 8 bases and J lost 7, with 18 bases in between. The CDR3 loop is CSFRDQGREQYL. CDR3 DNA: TGCAGCTTCCGGGACCAGGGGCGAGAGCAGTACCTC.

The sample holds many counts of this clonotype. The chain is built from TRBV5-6 and TRBJ2-2; tentatively, D is TRBD1 or TRBD2 (6 bases each). CDR1 is SGHDT and CDR2 is YYEEEE in the germline V gene. Trimming took 0 bases from V and 5 from J, leaving 14 bases between them. The CDR3 spans 16 residues. This CDR3 reads CASSLGRGLGTGELFF. Written as DNA, the CDR3 is TGTGCCAGCAGCTTGGGCCGGGGGCTGGGGACCGGGGAGCTGTTTTTT.

This clonotype was picked up many times. This chain joins TRBV9 and TRBJ1-6; D is unclear. Germline CDR1 SGDLS, CDR2 YYNGEE. Trimming shortened V by 2 bases and J by 8 bases, and 14 bases separated the two germline ends. The CDR3 is made up of 15 amino acids. CDR3 DNA: TGTGCCAGCAGCGTCGACGGCTCCGTCGATTCACCCCTCCACTTT. This encodes CASSVDGSVDSPLHF.

In its sample, this clonotype was seen a few times. The chain carries TRBV20-1 and TRBJ2-5; 12 positions match TRBD2. CDR3 length equals 17 residues. From germline, CDR1 is DFQATT and CDR2 SNEGSKA (reference sequence). Trimming at V came to 3 bases and at J to 4 bases, leaving 12 bases not matched to a gene. The CDR3 sequence is CSASPDLLAGGRETQYF. The CDR3 bases are TGCAGTGCTAGCCCAGACTTACTAGCGGGGGGACGAGAGACCCAGTACTTC.

The table lists this clonotype with a count of one. A much larger clone differs by one base, so this may be a read error. The rearrangement links TRBV30 to TRBJ1-6; D gene ambiguous. The CDR3 loop spans 12 amino acids. Per the germline V gene, CDR1 is GTSNPN and CDR2 is SVGIG (reference sequence). The CDR3 reads CAWSRANAEASF. The CDR3 DNA is TGTGCCTGGAGTCGGGCAAACGCTGAAGCTTCCTTT.

This clonotype appeared many times. The V call is TRBV6-5, the J call TRBJ1-2; 7 bases match TRBD1. Germline V gene data show CDR1 as MNHEY and CDR2 as SVGAGI. The V segment lost 7 bases and the J segment 6 bases; nucleotides outside the gene matches: 11. The CDR3 consists of 14 residues. The chain's CDR3 is CASTLLGGSHGYTF. The CDR3 coding sequence is TGTGCCAGCACCCTCTTAGGGGGCTCGCATGGCTACACCTTC.

This clonotype was seen ten or more times. The chain employs TRBV6-2 or TRBV6-3 and TRBJ2-2; D call uncertain. V dropped 7 bases and J dropped 2 bases, with 11 bases sitting between them. The CDR3 extends over 14 amino acids. CDR1 MNHEY and CDR2 SVGEGT come from the germline V gene. The CDR3 here is CASKSSANTGELFF. The CDR3 nucleotides read TGTGCCAGCAAATCCAGCGCTAACACCGGGGAGCTGTTTTTT.

In this sample, this clonotype turned up many times. The chain employs TRBV6-6 and TRBJ2-3; D could derive from TRBD1 or TRBD2 (5 bases each). The CDR3 length is 14 residues. CDR1 and CDR2 from the germline V gene are MNHNY and SVGAGI (reference sequence). The V end lost 8 bases, the J end lost 7 bases, and 19 bases lay between the germline ends. The CDR3 loop is CASGVGVTGNTQYF. DNA of the CDR3: TGTGCCAGCGGGGTGGGGGTAACGGGCAATACGCAGTATTTT.

The table lists this clonotype with many counts. The chain combines TRBV7-2 with TRBJ2-3; D unclear. Per germline, CDR1 SGHTA and CDR2 FQGNSA. Between the trimmed V and J ends, which lost 1 base and 2 bases, there was a span of 4 bases. The CDR3 is 13 amino acids. The CDR3 DNA reads as TGTGCCAGCAGCTTAGTTGTCACAGATACGCAGTATTTT. Its protein product is CASSLVVTDTQYF.

In its sample, this clonotype ranks as large. The rearrangement uses TRBV5-1 and TRBJ1-2; D unresolved. V lost 0 bases, J lost 8 bases, and 8 bases lay in between. Germline CDR1 reads SGHRS; CDR2 reads YFSETQ. The CDR3 is 12 amino acids. The CDR3 region is CASSLDGKGYTF. The CDR3 DNA reads as TGCGCCAGCAGCTTGGATGGAAAGGGCTACACCTTC.

By frequency in the sample, this clonotype is medium-sized. This chain links TRBV7-9 with TRBJ1-6; TRBD1 agrees at 7 bases. V dropped 5 bases and J dropped 6; count of bases not matched to a gene: 7. Germline-derived CDR1 and CDR2 are SEHNR and FQNEAQ (reference sequence). CDR3 length: 15 residues. The CDR3 nucleotides are TGTGCCAGCAGCCCAGTCTCAGGGGGTAATTCACCCCTCCACTTT. It translates to CASSPVSGGNSPLHF.

With respect to this clonotype: In this CDR3 the conserved last residue, phenylalanine or tryptophan, is missing, so a read error is likely. The DNA is left out, because the CDR3 cannot be placed on it with certainty; the CDR3 is given as TCRdb lists it. V is TRBV19 and J is TRBJ2-2. 13 amino acids form the CDR3, both terminal residues included. Germline CDR1 is LNHDA and CDR2 is SQIVND (reference sequence). CDR3 region: CASSILVTGEPFL.

The sample holds many counts of this clonotype. The chain employs TRBV29-1 and TRBJ2-2; D remains ambiguous. Germline loops: CDR1 SQVTM, CDR2 ANQGSEA. Trimming left V 5 bases short and J 3 bases short, with 13 bases between. The CDR3 spans 14 residues. The CDR3 DNA sequence: TGCAGCGTTTCCGGGCCGACGGACACCGGGGAGCTGTTTTTT. This translates into CSVSGPTDTGELFF.

Many counts were recorded for this clonotype. V is TRBV25-1 and J is TRBJ1-1, with D unclear. CDR1 is MGHDK and CDR2 is SYGVNS in the germline V gene. There are 18 residues in the CDR3. V shed 6 bases and J shed 0 bases, with 23 bases lying between them. The CDR3 loop is CASSGTGQDNSMNTEAFF. In nucleotides, the CDR3 is TGTGCCAGCAGCGGAACTGGGCAGGATAACTCAATGAACACTGAAGCTTTCTTT.

This clonotype was counted at least ten times. The J gene is TRBJ2-7, the V gene TRBV7-9; no clear D gene. The CDR3 runs to 14 residues. Germline CDR1 is SEHNR and CDR2 is FQNEAQ (reference sequence). Trimming took 5 bases from V and 3 from J, leaving 14 bases between them. The CDR3, as DNA: TGTGCCAGCAGCCCTCGACTTTCTATCTACGAGCAGTACTTC. Encoded protein: CASSPRLSIYEQYF.

This clonotype came up many times. For the CDR3, the DNA is TGTGCTAGTGGCCCCTCGGCTTTGGTTAGCACAGATACGCAGTATTTT. Protein sequence: CASGPSALVSTDTQYF. V and J are TRBV12-5 and TRBJ2-3; D is ambiguous. Germline loops: CDR1 LGHNT, CDR2 FRNRAP. V was pared by 6 bases and J by 0 bases, with 16 bases between. There are 16 residues in the CDR3.

This clonotype was counted many times. The chain has TRBV28 and TRBJ1-5; D is unclear. Germline V gives CDR1 MDHEN, CDR2 SYDVKM. The CDR3 is made up of 12 amino acids. Trimming removed 3 bases at V and 5 bases at J, with 5 bases between. The CDR3 here is CASSLGYQPQHF. The CDR3 nucleotides are TGTGCCAGCAGTTTGGGGTATCAGCCCCAGCATTTT. Filled out from reference TRBV28 and TRBJ1-5, the complete variable domain reads DVKVTQSSRYLVKRTGEKVFLECVQDMDHENMFWYRQDPGLGLRLIYFSYDVKMKEKGDIPEGYSVSREKKERFSLILESASTNQTSMYLCASSLGYQPQHFGDGTRLSIL.

By sample share, this clonotype is medium-sized (0.01 to 0.1%). The chain uses TRBV20-1 and TRBJ2-1; 7 bases fit TRBD2. Germline V gene data show CDR1 as DFQATT and CDR2 as SNEGSKA (reference sequence). The CDR3 contains 16 residues. The J segment lost 4 bases and the V segment lost 2 bases, leaving 11 bases of the junction unmatched. The CDR3: CSARPGGAGLYNEQFF. The CDR3 DNA is TGCAGTGCTAGACCGGGGGGAGCCGGACTTTACAATGAGCAGTTCTTC.

Ten or more counts support this clonotype. The genes are TRBV7-2 and TRBJ2-3, with 13 nucleotides matching TRBD2. Germline V gene sequence: CDR1 SGHTA, CDR2 FQGNSA. The CDR3 extends over 18 amino acids. V was clipped by 3 bases and J by 0 bases; unmatched bases: 6. The CDR3 region has the DNA TGTGCCAGCAGCTTTTCGGGGACTAGCGGGGCTAGCACAGATACGCAGTATTTT. The encoded protein is CASSFSGTSGASTDTQYF.

As for this clonotype: The junction differs from germline at one of its ends, possibly a read error. The chain uses TRBV2 and TRBJ2-3; D call uncertain. The end of the DNA fits TRBJ1-5 better, so the J call may be wrong. The CDR3 spans 12 residues. Germline V gene sequence: CDR1 SNHLY, CDR2 FYNNEI. CDR3 sequence (DNA): TGTGCCAGTAGTGCTTCCACAGACACGCAGCATTTT. Amino acids: CASSASTDTQHF.

This clonotype is labeled as medium-sized. CDR3 nucleotide sequence: TGTGCCAGCAGCTTAGGGGGGCCCATGGATACGCAGTATTTT. It encodes CASSLGGPMDTQYF. The V and J genes are TRBV11-2 and TRBJ2-3; D may be TRBD1 (6 bases). This CDR3 comprises 14 residues. Trimming removed 1 base at V and 6 bases at J, with 11 bases between. CDR1 SGHAT and CDR2 FQNNGV come from the germline V gene.

This clonotype is medium-sized (0.01 to 0.1%). The rearrangement uses TRBV29-1 and TRBJ1-4; D is unclear. Germline CDR1 is SQVTM and CDR2 is ANQGSEA. Trimming pared 6 bases from V and 0 bases from J, leaving 5 bases between. This CDR3 has 12 amino acids. CDR3: CSVIATNEKLFF. The CDR3 DNA follows: TGCAGCGTGATTGCAACTAATGAAAAACTGTTTTTT.